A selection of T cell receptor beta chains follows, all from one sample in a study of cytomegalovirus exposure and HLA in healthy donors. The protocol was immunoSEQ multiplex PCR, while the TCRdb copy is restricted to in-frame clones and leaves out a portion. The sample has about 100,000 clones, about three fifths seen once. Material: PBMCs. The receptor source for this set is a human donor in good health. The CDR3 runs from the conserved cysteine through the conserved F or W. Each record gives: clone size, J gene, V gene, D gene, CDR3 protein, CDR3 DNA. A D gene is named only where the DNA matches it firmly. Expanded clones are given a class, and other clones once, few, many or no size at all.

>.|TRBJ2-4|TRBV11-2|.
CASSFARRDIQYF
TGTGCCAGCAGCTTTGCGAGGCGGGACATTCAGTACTTC
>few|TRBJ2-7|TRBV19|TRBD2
CASSIKGTSGYEQYF
TGTGCCAGTAGTATAAAAGGGACTAGCGGATACGAGCAGTACTTC
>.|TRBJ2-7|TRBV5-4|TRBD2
CASSLVGTSGAYEQYF
TGTGCCAGCAGCTTGGTTGGGACTAGCGGGGCCTACGAGCAGTACTTC
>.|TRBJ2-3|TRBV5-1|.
CASSPGTSTDTQYF
TGCGCCAGCAGCCCGGGGACTAGCACAGATACGCAGTATTTT
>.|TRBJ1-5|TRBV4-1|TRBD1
CASSQSGQGSQPQHF
TGCGCCAGCAGCCAATCGGGACAGGGGAGTCAGCCCCAGCATTTT
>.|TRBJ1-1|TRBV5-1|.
CASSLQGFTEAFF
TGCGCCAGCAGCTTGCAGGGTTTCACTGAAGCTTTCTTT
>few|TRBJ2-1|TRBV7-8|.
CASSLGAGNEQFF
TGTGCCAGCAGCTTAGGTGCGGGAAATGAGCAGTTCTTC
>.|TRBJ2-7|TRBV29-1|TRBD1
CSTRQGTYEQYF
TGCAGCACCCGACAGGGAACCTACGAGCAGTACTTC
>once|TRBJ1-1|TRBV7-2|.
CASSLVWGENTEAFF
TGTGCCAGCAGCTTAGTTTGGGGGGAGAACACTGAAGCTTTCTTT
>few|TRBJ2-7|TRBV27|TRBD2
CASKWASGSYEQYF
TGTGCCAGCAAATGGGCTAGCGGGAGTTACGAGCAGTACTTC
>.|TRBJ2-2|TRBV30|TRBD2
CAWSSPRGVWGELFF
TGTGCCTGGAGTTCACCCCGGGGGGTGTGGGGGGAGCTGTTTTTT
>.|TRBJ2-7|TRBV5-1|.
CASSLETAIEQYF
TGCGCCAGCAGTCTGGAGACAGCTATAGAGCAGTACTTC
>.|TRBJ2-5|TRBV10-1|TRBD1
CASSPLGQEGRETQYF
TGCGCCAGCTCCCCCCTGGGACAGGAGGGGCGCGAGACCCAGTACTTC
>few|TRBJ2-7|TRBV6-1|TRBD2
CASSDPSGPSYEQYF
TGTGCCAGCAGTGATCCTAGCGGACCTTCCTACGAGCAGTACTTC
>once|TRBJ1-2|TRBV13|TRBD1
CASSQGGSGYTF
TGTGCCAGCAGCCAAGGGGGCAGTGGCTACACCTTC
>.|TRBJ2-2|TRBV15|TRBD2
CATSRDRASGYTGELFF
TGTGCCACCAGCAGAGATCGGGCTAGCGGGTACACCGGGGAGCTGTTTTTT
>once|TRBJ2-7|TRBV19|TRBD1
CASSYGQGEQYF
TGTGCCAGTAGCTACGGACAGGGAGAGCAGTACTTC
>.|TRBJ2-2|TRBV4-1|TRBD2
CASSQGLAGVPGELFF
TGCGCCAGCAGCCAAGGACTAGCGGGAGTACCCGGGGAGCTGTTTTTT
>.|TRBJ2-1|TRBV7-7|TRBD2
CASSLAAGVPYNEQFF
TGTGCTAGCAGCTTGGCGGCGGGAGTTCCCTACAATGAGCAGTTCTTC
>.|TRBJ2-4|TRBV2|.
CASSEAEGWENIQYF
TGTGCCAGCAGTGAAGCGGAGGGATGGGAAAACATTCAGTACTTC
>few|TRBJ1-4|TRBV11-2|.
CASSLRTVNEKLFF
TGTGCCAGCAGCTTGAGGACAGTAAATGAAAAACTGTTTTTT
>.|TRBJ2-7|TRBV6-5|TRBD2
CASGRLAGTYEQYF
TGTGCCAGCGGGAGACTAGCGGGTACCTACGAGCAGTACTTC
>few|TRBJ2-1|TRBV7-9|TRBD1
CASSFGTGFSNEQFF
TGTGCCAGCAGCTTCGGGACAGGGTTTAGCAATGAGCAGTTCTTC
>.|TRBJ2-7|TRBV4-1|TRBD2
CASSQASGAGYEQYF
TGCGCCAGCAGCCAGGCTAGCGGAGCGGGCTACGAGCAGTACTTC
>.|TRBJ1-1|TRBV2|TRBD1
CASRPAGQGWTQAFF
TGTGCCAGCAGACCCGCGGGACAGGGCTGGACTCAAGCTTTCTTT
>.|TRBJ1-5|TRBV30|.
CAWSGTDWGNQPQHF
TGTGCCTGGAGTGGGACAGATTGGGGCAATCAGCCCCAGCATTTT
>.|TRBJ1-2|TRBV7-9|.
CASSLARVTGDGYTF
TGTGCCAGCAGCTTAGCGAGGGTGACAGGTGATGGCTACACCTTC
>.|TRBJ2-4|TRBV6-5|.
CASSPAETRGNIQYF
TGTGCCAGCAGCCCGGCGGAGACCCGGGGGAACATTCAGTACTTC
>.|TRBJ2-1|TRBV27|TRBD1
CASSLFHRGRVGYNEQFF
TGTGCCAGCAGTTTATTTCACAGGGGGCGCGTTGGGTACAATGAGCAGTTCTTC
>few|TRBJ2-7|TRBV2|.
CASSEAGGRYEQYF
TGTGCCAGCAGTGAAGCGGGAGGACGCTACGAGCAGTACTTC
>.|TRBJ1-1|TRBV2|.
CASRDSYTEAFF
TGTGCCAGCAGGGACAGCTACACTGAAGCTTTCTTT
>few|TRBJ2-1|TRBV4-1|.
CASSHRNYNEQFF
TGCGCCAGCAGCCACAGAAACTACAATGAGCAGTTCTTC
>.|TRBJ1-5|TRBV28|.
CASRPGQRYQPQHF
TGTGCCAGCAGACCGGGACAACGCTATCAGCCCCAGCATTTT
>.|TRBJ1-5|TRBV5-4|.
CASSLGGGMGPQHF
TGTGCCAGCAGCTTGGGGGGAGGTATGGGACCCCAGCATTTT
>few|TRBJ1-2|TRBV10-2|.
CASGGTLNYGYTF
TGCGCCAGCGGCGGGACGCTAAACTATGGCTACACCTTC
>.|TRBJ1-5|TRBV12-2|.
CASRLIAWPQHF
TGTGCAAGTCGCTTAATTGCGTGGCCCCAGCATTTT
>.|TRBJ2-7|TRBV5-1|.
CASSLDAGPTREQYF
TGCGCCAGCAGCTTGGATGCGGGTCCGACGAGGGAGCAGTACTTC
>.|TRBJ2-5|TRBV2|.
CASSEGLGLQETQYF
TGTGCCAGCAGTGAGGGACTCGGGCTTCAAGAGACCCAGTACTTC
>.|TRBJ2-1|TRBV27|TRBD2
CASSFGLAGGGEQFF
TGTGCCAGCAGTTTTGGGCTAGCGGGAGGGGGTGAGCAGTTCTTC
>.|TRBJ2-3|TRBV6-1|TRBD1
CASSELTGGGTDTQYF
TGTGCCAGCAGTGAGCTGACAGGGGGAGGCACAGATACGCAGTATTTT
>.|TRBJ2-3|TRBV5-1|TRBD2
CASSPGRGGTDTQYF
TGCGCCAGCAGCCCCGGGAGGGGAGGCACAGATACGCAGTATTTT
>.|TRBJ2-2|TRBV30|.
CAWNRRDGTGELFF
TGTGCCTGGAATAGGAGGGACGGCACCGGGGAGCTGTTTTTT
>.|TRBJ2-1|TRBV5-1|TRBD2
CASSSVAGSGFGEQFF
TGCGCCAGCAGCTCCGTAGCGGGATCCGGTTTTGGTGAGCAGTTCTTC
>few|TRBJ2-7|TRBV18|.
CASSGRGYEQYF
TGTGCCAGCTCGGGCAGGGGCTACGAGCAGTACTTC
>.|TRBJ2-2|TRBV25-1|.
CASSDKEETGELFF
TGTGCCAGCAGTGATAAGGAGGAAACCGGGGAGCTGTTTTTT
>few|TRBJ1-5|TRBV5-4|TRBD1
CASSSGQGEQPQHF
TGTGCCAGCAGCAGCGGACAGGGAGAACAGCCCCAGCATTTT
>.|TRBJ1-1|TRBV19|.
CASSIPGLHTEAFF
TGTGCCAGTAGTATACCGGGACTTCACACTGAAGCTTTCTTT
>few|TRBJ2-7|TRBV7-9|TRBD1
CASSLVGTGPLEQYF
TGTGCCAGCAGCTTAGTAGGGACAGGGCCACTCGAGCAGTACTTC
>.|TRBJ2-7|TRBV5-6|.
CASSLNGRGDYEQYF
TGTGCCAGCAGCTTGAACGGCAGGGGAGATTACGAGCAGTACTTC
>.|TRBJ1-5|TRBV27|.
CASSKGGGSNQPQHF
TGTGCCAGCAGTAAAGGTGGCGGTAGCAATCAGCCCCAGCATTTT
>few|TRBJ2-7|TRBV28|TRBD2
CASRQVLAGRYEQYF
TGTGCCAGCAGACAGGTGCTAGCGGGACGCTACGAGCAGTACTTC
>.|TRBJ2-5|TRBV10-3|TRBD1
CAISEPGTGQETQYF
TGTGCCATCAGTGAGCCGGGGACAGGCCAAGAGACCCAGTACTTC
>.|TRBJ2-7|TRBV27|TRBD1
CASSTMGRQGAQEQYF
TGTGCCAGCAGTACAATGGGGCGACAGGGGGCGCAGGAGCAGTACTTC
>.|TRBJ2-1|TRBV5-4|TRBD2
CASSLPGLAGGSSYNEQFF
TGTGCCAGCAGTTTACCGGGACTAGCGGGTGGGAGCTCCTACAATGAGCAGTTCTTC